A single sample gave rise to the 5 T cell receptor beta chains below, sequenced in a study of control samples from healthy donors and cancer patients. The method was immunoSEQ multiplex PCR; TCRdb's version includes in-frame clones alone and lacks a portion of them. The sample lists 100,000 to 150,000 clones, roughly 86% seen once, with around 6.9% in the top ten. The sequenced sample consisted of PBMCs. The origin of the receptors is a man aged 50-59 years with head and neck cancer.

This chain links TRBV11-2 with TRBJ2-1, with TRBD2 matching 14 bases. The ends lost 0 bases at V and 8 bases at J; junction bases unmatched: 9. The CDR3 is made up of 18 amino acids. Germline V gives CDR1 SGHAT, CDR2 FQNNGV. DNA for the CDR3: TGTGCCAGCAGCTTAGAATGGGCCGGGACTAGCGGGAGTCATGAGCAGTTCTTC. Amino acids: CASSLEWAGTSGSHEQFF.

J is TRBJ2-7 and V is TRBV3-1 (or the pseudogene TRBV3-2), with D possibly matching TRBD1 (5 bases). This CDR3 has 16 amino acids. Trimming stripped 0 bases from V and 2 bases from J, with 14 bases between. Looked up from germline, CDR1 is LGHDT and CDR2 is YNNKEL (reference sequence). In DNA, the CDR3 is TGTGCCAGCAGCCAAGAGGTACGGAACAGGCCCTACGAGCAGTACTTC. This gives the protein CASSQEVRNRPYEQYF.

This clone was picked up one time. The gene calls are TRBV11-3 and TRBJ2-1; D is possibly TRBD1 or TRBD2 (7 bases each). Germline CDR1 SGHNT, CDR2 YENEEA. This CDR3 has 15 residues. V lost 3 bases and J 9 bases, leaving 18 bases between the germline ends. The CDR3 reads CASSLGQTSRGEQFF. Written as DNA, the CDR3 is TGTGCCAGCAGCTTGGGACAGACTAGCCGGGGTGAGCAGTTCTTC.

J is TRBJ2-1 and V is TRBV6-1; D is undetermined. CDR3 length equals 11 residues. Trimming took 9 bases from V and 3 from J, leaving 6 bases between them. Germline CDR1 MNHNS, CDR2 SASEGT. CDR3 residues: CASEGYNEQFF. Here the CDR3 DNA reads TGTGCCAGTGAAGGCTACAATGAGCAGTTCTTC.

CDR3 residues: CASSLGHVIYEQYF. The CDR3 DNA reads as TGTGCCAGCAGCTTGGGACACGTTATATACGAGCAGTACTTC. The gene calls are TRBV13 and TRBJ2-7, with a tentative D call TRBD1 (6 bases). Germline V CDR1 and CDR2: PRHDT, FYEKMQ (reference sequence). With 3 bases removed from V and 4 bases from J, the gap between germline ends came to 13 bases. The CDR3 is made up of 14 amino acids. Variable domain in full (rest from reference TRBV13 and TRBJ2-7): AAGVIQSPRHLIKEKRETATLKCYPIPRHDTVYWYQQGPGQDPQFLISFYEKMQSDKGSIPDRFSAQQFSDYHSELNMSSLELGDSALYFCASSLGHVIYEQYFGPGTRLTVT.